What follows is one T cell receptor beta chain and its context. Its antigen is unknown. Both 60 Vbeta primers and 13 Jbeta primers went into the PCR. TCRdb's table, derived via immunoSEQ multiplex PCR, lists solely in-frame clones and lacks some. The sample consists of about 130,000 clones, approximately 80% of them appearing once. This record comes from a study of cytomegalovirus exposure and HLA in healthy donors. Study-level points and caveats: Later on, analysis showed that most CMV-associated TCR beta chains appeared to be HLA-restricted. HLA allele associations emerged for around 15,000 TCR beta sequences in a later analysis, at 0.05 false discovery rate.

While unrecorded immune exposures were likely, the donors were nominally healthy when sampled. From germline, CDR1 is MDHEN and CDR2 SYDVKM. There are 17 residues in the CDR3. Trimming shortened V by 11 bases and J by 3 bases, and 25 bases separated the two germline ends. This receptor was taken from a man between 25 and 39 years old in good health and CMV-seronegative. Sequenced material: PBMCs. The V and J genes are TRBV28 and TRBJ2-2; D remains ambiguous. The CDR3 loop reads CAVYPQTGFVDTGELFF. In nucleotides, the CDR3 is TGTGCCGTCTATCCTCAAACCGGGTTTGTGGACACCGGGGAGCTGTTTTTT.